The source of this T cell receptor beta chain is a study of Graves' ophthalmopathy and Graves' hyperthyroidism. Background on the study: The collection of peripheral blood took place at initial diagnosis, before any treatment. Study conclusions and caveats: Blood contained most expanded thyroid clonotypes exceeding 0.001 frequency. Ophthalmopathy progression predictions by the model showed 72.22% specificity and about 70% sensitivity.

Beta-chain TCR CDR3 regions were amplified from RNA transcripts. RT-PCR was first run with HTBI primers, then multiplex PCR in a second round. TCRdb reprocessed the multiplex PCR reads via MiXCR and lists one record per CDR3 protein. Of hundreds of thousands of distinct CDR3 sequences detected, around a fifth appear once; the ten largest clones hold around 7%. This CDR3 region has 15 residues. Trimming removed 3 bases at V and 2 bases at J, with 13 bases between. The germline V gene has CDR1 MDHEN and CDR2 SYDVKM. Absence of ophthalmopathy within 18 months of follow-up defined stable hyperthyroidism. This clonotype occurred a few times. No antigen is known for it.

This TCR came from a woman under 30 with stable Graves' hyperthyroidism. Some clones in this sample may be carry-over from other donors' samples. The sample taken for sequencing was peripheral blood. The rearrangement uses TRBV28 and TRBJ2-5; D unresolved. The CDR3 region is CASSFNRAAQETQYF. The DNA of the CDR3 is TGTGCCAGCAGTTTCAACCGGGCTGCACAAGAGACCCAGTACTTC.